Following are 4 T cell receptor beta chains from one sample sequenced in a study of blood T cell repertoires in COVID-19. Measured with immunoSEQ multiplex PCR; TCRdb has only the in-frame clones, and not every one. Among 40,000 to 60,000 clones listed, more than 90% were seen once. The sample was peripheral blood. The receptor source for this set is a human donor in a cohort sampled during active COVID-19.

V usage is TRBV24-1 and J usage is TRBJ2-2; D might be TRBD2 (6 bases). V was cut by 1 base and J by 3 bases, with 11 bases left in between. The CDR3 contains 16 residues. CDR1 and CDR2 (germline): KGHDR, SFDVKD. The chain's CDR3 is CATSDLGGGDTGELFF. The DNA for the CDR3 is TGTGCCACCAGTGATTTAGGCGGCGGGGACACCGGGGAGCTGTTTTTT.

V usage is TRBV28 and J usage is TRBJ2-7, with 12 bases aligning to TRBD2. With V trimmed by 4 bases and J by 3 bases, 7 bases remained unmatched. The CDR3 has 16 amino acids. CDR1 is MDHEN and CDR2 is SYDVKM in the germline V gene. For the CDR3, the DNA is TGTGCCAGCAGTTCCCCAACGACTAGCGGGAGCTACGAGCAGTACTTC. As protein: CASSSPTTSGSYEQYF.

CDR3 amino acids: CASSQGVGTQNYGYTF. The CDR3 nucleotides read TGTGCCAGCAGCCAGGGGGTTGGGACACAGAACTATGGCTACACCTTC. The chain uses TRBV7-9 and TRBJ1-2, with 7 bases matching TRBD1. CDR1 SEHNR and CDR2 FQNEAQ come from the germline V gene (reference sequence). The CDR3 length is 16 residues. V dropped 5 bases and J dropped 2; count of bases not matched to a gene: 11.

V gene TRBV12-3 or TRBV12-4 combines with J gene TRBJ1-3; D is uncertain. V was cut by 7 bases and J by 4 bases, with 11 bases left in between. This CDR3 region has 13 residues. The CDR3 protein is CASTLRQGNTIYF. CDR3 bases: TGTGCCAGCACCCTCAGGCAGGGAAACACCATATATTTT.